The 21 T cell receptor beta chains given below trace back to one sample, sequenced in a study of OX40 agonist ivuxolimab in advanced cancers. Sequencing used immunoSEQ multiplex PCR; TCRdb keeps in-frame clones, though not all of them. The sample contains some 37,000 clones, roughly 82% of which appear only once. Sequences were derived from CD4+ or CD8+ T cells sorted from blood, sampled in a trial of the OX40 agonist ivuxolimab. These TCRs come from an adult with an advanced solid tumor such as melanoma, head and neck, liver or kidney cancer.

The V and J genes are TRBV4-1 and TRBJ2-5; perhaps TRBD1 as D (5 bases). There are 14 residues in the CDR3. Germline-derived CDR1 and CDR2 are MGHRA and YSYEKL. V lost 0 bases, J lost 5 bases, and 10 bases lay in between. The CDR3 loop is CASSQDRARETQYF. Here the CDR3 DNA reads TGCGCCAGCAGCCAAGACAGGGCTCGGGAGACCCAGTACTTC.

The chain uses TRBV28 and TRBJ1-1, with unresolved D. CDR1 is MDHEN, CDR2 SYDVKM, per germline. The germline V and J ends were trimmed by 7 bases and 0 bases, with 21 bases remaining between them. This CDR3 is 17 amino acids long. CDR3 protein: CASTRGFRASMNTEAFF. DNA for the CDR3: TGTGCCAGCACCCGAGGATTTAGAGCCAGCATGAACACTGAAGCTTTCTTT.

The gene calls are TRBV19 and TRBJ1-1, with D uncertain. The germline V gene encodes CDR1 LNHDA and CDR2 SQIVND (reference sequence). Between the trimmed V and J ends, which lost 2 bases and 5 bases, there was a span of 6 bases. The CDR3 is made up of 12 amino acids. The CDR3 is CASSIIGTEAFF. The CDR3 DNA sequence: TGTGCCAGTAGTATAATTGGGACTGAAGCTTTCTTT.

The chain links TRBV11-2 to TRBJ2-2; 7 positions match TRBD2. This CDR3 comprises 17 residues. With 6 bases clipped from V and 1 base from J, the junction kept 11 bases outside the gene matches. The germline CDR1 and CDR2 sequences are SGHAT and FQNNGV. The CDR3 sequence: CASRPPSERGNTGELFF. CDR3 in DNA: TGTGCCAGCAGACCCCCTTCTGAGCGGGGGAACACCGGGGAGCTGTTTTTT.

The CDR3 here is CASSSNWGWGNSPLHF. CDR3 sequence (DNA): TGTGCCAGCAGCAGTAATTGGGGTTGGGGTAATTCACCCCTCCACTTT. This chain uses TRBV11-2 with TRBJ1-6; no clear D. V lost 5 bases to trimming and J lost 6 bases, with 17 bases between them. CDR3 size: 16 residues. The germline V gene encodes CDR1 SGHAT and CDR2 FQNNGV.

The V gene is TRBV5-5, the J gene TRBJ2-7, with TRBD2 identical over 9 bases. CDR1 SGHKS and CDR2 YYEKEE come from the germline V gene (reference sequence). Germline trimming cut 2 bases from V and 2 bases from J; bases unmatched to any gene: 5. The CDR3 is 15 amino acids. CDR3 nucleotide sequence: TGTGCCAGCAGCTTTGTTGCTAGCGGGGCCTACGAGCAGTACTTC. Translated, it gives CASSFVASGAYEQYF.

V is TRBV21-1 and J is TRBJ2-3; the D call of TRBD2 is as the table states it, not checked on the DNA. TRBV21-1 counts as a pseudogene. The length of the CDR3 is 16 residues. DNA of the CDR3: TGTGCCAGCAGCAAAAGGGAGGGCTTGCGCACAGATACGCAGTATTTT. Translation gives CASSKREGLRTDTQYF.

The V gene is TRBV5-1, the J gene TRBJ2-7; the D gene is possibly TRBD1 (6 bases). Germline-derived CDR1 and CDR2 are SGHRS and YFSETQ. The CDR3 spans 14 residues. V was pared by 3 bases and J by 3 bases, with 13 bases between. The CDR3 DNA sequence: TGCGCCAGCAGCTCCCTACGACAGGACTACGAGCAGTACTTC. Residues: CASSSLRQDYEQYF.

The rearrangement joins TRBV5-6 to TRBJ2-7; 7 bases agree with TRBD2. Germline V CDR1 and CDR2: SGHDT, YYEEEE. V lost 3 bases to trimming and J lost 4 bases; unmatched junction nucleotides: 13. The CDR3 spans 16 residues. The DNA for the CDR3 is TGTGCCAGCAGCTCCGTCGGGGGGTATTTGGCTTACGAGCAGTACTTC. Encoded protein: CASSSVGGYLAYEQYF.

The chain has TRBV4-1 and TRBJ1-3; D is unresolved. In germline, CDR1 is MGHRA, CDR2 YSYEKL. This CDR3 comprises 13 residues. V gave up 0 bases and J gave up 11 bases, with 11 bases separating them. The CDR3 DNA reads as TGCGCCAGCAGCCAAGAATTGCCTACAGCCATATATTTT. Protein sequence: CASSQELPTAIYF.

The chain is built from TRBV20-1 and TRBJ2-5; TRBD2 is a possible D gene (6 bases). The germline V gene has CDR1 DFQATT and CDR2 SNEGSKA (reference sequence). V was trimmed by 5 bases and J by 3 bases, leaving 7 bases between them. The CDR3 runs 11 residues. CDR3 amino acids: CSAGGEETQYF. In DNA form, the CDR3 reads TGCAGTGCTGGCGGGGAAGAGACCCAGTACTTC.

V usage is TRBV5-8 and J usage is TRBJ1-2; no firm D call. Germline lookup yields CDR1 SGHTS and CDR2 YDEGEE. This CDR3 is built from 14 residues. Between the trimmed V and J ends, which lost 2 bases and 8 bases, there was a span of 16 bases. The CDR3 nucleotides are TGTGCCAGCAGCTTAATCCCCGAACAGCGAGGCTACACCTTC. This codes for CASSLIPEQRGYTF.

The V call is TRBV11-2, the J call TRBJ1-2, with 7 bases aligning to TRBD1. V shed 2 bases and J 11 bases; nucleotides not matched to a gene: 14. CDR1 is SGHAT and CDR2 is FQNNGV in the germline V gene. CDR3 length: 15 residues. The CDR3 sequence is CASSLSTGVYFQYTF. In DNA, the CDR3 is TGTGCCAGCAGCTTAAGTACAGGGGTATATTTTCAATACACCTTC.

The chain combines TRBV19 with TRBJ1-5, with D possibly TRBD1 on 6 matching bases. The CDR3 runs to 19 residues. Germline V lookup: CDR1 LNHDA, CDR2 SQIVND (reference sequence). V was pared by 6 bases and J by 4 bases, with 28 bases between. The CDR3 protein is CASRVPSGPGAPRNQPQHF. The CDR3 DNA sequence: TGTGCCAGTAGGGTGCCCTCAGGCCCGGGGGCACCAAGAAATCAGCCCCAGCATTTT.

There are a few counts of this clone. The CDR3 nucleotides are TGTGCCACCAGCAGAGGCATCTCGTATCAGCCCCAGCATTTT. Protein: CATSRGISYQPQHF. The V and J genes are TRBV15 and TRBJ1-5; D unresolved. Trimming pared 1 base from V and 5 bases from J, leaving 9 bases between. The germline V gene encodes CDR1 LNHNV and CDR2 YYDKDF (reference sequence). The CDR3 has 14 residues.

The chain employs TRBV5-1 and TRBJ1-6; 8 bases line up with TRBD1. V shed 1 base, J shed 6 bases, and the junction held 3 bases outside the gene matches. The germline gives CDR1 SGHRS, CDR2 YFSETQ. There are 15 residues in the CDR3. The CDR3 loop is CASSLTGGFNSPLHF. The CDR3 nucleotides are TGCGCCAGCAGCTTGACAGGGGGTTTTAATTCACCCCTCCACTTT. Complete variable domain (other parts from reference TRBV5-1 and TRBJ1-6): KAGVTQTPRYLIKTRGQQVTLSCSPISGHRSVSWYQQTPGQGLQFLFEYFSETQRNKGNFPGRFSGRQFSNSRSEMNVSTLELGDSALYLCASSLTGGFNSPLHFGNGTRLTVT.

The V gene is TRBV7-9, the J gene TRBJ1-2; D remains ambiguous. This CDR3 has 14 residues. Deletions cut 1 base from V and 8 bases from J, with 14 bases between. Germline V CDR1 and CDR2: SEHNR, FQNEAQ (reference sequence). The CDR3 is CASSLEHTTSGYTF. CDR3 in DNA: TGTGCCAGCAGCTTAGAGCACACAACTAGCGGCTACACCTTC.

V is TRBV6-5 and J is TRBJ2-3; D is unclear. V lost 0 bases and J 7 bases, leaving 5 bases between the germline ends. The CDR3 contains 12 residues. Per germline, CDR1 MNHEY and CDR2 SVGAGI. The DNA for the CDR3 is TGTGCCAGCAGTTACTCGGGGAATACGCAGTATTTT. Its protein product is CASSYSGNTQYF.

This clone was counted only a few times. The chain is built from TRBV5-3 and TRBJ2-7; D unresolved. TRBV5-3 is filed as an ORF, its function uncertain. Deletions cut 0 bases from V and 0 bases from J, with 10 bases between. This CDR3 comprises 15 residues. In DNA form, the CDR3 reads TGTGCCAGAAGCTTGGTTGGCCGCAGCTCCTACGAGCAGTACTTC. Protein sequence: CARSLVGRSSYEQYF.

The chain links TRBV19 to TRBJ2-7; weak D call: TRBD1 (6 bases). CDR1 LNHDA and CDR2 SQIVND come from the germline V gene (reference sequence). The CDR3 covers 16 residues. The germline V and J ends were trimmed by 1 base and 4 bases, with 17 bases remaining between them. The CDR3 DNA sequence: TGTGCCAGTAGTATAGCGACGACCGACCAGGGGTACGAGCAGTACTTC. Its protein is CASSIATTDQGYEQYF.

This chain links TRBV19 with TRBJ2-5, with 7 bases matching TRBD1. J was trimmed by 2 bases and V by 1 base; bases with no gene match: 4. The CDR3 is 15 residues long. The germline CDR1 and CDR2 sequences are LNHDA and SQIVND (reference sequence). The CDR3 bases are TGTGCCAGTAGTATAGTTGCCAGGGGGCAAGAGACCCAGTACTTC. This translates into CASSIVARGQETQYF.